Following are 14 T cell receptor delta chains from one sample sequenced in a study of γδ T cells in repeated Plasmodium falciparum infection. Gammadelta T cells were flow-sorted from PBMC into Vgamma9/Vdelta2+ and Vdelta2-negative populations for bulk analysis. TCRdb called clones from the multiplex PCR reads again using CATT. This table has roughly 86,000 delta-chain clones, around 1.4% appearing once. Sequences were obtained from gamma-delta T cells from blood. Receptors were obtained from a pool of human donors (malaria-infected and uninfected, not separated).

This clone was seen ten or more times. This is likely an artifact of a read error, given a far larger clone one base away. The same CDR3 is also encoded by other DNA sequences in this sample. This CDR3 reads CACDTVQGAKNFQGEGDKLIF. The CDR3 nucleotides are TGTGCCTGTGACACCGTTCAAGGGGCTAAAAATTTCCAGGGCGAGGGCGATAAACTCATCTTC. The V gene was identified as TRDV2, while no J gene was called; TRDD3 was called by the table and not checked on the DNA. This CDR3 is built from 21 residues. Germline V gene data show CDR1 as GEAIGNYY and CDR2 as EKD.

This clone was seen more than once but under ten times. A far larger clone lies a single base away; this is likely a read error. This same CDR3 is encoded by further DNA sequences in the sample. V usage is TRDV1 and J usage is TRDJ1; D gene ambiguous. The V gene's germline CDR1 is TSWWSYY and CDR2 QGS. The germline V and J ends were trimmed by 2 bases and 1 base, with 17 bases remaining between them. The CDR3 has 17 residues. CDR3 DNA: TGTGCTCTTGGGGAAGAACTTGGGCTTAGGGCCACCGATAAACTCATCTTT. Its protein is CALGEELGLRATDKLIF.

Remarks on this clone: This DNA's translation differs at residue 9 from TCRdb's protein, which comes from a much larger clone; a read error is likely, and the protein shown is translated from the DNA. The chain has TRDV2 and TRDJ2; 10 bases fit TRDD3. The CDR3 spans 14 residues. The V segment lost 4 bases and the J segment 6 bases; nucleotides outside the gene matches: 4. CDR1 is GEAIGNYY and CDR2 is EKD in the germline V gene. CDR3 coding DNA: TGTGCCTGTGATCCACTGGGGGATGCAGCACAACTCTTCTTT. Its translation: CACDPLGDAAQLFF.

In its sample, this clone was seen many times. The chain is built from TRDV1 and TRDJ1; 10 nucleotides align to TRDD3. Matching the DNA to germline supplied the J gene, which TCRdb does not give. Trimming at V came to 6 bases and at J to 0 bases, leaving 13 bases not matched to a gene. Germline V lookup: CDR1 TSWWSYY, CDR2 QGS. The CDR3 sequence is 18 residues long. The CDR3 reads CALGEGPWGILHTDKLIF. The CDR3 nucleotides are TGTGCTCTTGGAGAGGGCCCATGGGGGATACTACACACCGATAAACTCATCTTT.

CDR3 in amino acids: CALGELNLLPTFRGWDQSWDKLIF. CDR3 DNA sequence: TGTGCTCTTGGGGAACTTAATCTTCTCCCCACTTTTAGAGGATGGGATCAGAGTTGGGATAAACTCATCTTT. This chain connects TRDV1 to TRDJ1; D may be TRDD3 (5 bases). No J gene is reported in TCRdb; it was inferred here by comparing the DNA with germline. This CDR3 spans 24 amino acids. V lost 0 bases, J lost 5 bases, and 40 bases lay in between. The germline V gene has CDR1 TSWWSYY and CDR2 QGS.

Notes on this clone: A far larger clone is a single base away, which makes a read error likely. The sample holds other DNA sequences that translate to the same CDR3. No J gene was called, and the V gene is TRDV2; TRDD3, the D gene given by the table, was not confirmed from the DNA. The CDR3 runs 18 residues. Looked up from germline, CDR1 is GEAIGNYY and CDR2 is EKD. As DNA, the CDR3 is TGTGCCTGTGACACCTCTCTGGGGGATACGGGCGTGACAGCACAACTCTTCTTC. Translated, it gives CACDTSLGDTGVTAQLFF.

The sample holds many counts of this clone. The chain's CDR3 is CASTWPSYGELWYTDKLIF. CDR3 nucleotide sequence: TGTGCCTCCACCTGGCCTTCCTACGGGGAACTCTGGTACACCGATAAACTCATCTTT. V is TRDV3 and J is TRDJ1, with 9 bases identical to TRDD2. Germline CDR1 is TVYSNPD and CDR2 is GDNSRS (reference sequence). The CDR3 has 19 amino acids. J was trimmed by 0 bases and V by 4 bases; bases with no gene match: 21. The full variable domain, its missing parts supplied by reference TRDV3 and TRDJ1, is CDKVTQSSPDQTVASGSEVVLLCTYDTVYSNPDLFWYRIRPDYSFQFVFYGDNSRSEGADFTQGRFSVKHILTQKAFHLVISPVRTEDSATYYCASTWPSYGELWYTDKLIFGKGTRVTVEP.

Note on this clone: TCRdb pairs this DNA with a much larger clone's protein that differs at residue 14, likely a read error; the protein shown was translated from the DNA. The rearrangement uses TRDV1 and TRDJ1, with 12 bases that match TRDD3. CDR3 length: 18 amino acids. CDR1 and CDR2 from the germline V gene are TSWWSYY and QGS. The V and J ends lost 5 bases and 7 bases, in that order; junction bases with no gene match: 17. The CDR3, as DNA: TGTGCTCTTGGGAGCGCCAAGGGGATCTGGGGGATACGAGGTAAACTCATCTTT. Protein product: CALGSAKGIWGIRGKLIF.

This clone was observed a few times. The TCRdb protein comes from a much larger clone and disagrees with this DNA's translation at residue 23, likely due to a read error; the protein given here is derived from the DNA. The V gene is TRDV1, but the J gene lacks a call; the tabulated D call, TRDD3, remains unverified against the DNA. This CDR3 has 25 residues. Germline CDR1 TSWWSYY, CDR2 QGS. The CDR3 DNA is TGTGCTCTTGGGGAACTTTCCCTCCCCCTTTACTGGGGGATACGTGAACCGTTGTACACCGATAAACCCATCTTT. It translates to CALGELSLPLYWGIREPLYTDKPIF.

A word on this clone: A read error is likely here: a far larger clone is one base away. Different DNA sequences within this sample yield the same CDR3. The CDR3: CALGVSSSTGGIRPITDKLIF. Here the CDR3 DNA reads TGTGCTCTTGGGGTTTCCTCCTCGACCGGGGGGATACGGCCTATCACCGATAAACTCATCTTT. The V call is TRDV1, the J call TRDJ1, with 10 bases fitting TRDD3. TCRdb records no J gene; here it was assigned by comparing the DNA to germline. CDR3 length: 21 amino acids. Germline CDR1 TSWWSYY, CDR2 QGS. The trim removed 4 bases at V and 1 base at J, leaving 21 bases unmatched.

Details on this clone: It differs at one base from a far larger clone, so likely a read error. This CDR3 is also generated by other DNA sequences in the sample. As DNA, the CDR3 is TGCGCTCTTGGGGAAAATCGTAAACTCATCTTT. Its protein is CALGENRKLIF. The J gene is TRDJ1, the V gene TRDV1; tentatively, D is TRDD3 (5 bases). The CDR3 runs to 11 residues. Germline CDR1 TSWWSYY, CDR2 QGS.

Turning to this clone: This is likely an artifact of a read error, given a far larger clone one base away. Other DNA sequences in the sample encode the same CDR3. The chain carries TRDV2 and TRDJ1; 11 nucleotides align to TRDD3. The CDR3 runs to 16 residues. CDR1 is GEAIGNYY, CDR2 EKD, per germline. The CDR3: CACDNLGDTHTLKLIF. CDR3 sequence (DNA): TGTGCCTGTGACAATCTGGGGGATACCCACACCCTAAAACTCATCTTC.

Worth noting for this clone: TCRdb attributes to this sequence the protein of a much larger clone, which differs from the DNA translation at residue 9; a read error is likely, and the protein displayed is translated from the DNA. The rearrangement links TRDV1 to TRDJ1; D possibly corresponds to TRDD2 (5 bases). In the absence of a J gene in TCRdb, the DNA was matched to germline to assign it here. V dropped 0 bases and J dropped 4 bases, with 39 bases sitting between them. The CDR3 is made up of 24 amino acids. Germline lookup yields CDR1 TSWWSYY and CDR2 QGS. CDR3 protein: CALGELDKEKKSLSLLTQSDKLIF. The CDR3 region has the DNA TGTGCTCTTGGGGAACTAGATAAGGAGAAGAAGAGCCTATCCCTTCTCACACAGAGCGATAAACTCATCTTT.

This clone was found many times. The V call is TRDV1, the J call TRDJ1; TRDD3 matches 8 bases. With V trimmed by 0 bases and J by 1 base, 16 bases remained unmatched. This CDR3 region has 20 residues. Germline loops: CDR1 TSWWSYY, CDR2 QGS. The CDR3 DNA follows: TGTGCTCTTGGGGAACTTTCCCCTACCGGGGATACCCTATCCACCGATAAACTCATCTTT. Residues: CALGELSPTGDTLSTDKLIF.